These 9 T cell receptor beta chains originate from one sample sequenced in a study of blood T cell repertoires in COVID-19. The assay was immunoSEQ multiplex PCR, and TCRdb's table has in-frame clones only and misses some. The profile covers approximately 130,000 clones, with around 85% appearing a single time and around 4.5% taken by the ten largest. The sequenced material came from peripheral blood. The receptors come from a human donor in a cohort sampled during active COVID-19.

This rearrangement joins TRBV5-6 to TRBJ2-7; 10 bases line up with TRBD2. Per germline, CDR1 SGHDT and CDR2 YYEEEE. Trimming removed 4 bases from V and 5 bases from J; junction bases left unmatched: 9. The CDR3 spans 15 residues. The CDR3 region is CASSRAGGPRHEQYV. CDR3 coding DNA: TGTGCCAGCAGCCGAGCGGGAGGGCCCCGACACGAGCAGTACGTC.

This chain uses TRBV19 with TRBJ2-3; 12 bases line up with TRBD2. CDR1 and CDR2 (germline): LNHDA, SQIVND (reference sequence). There are 17 residues in the CDR3. Trimming took 6 bases from V and 1 from J; bases not matched to a gene: 8. DNA of the CDR3: TGTGCCAGTAGACCCCGGGGACTAGCGGGCGGCACAGATACGCAGTATTTT. It translates to CASRPRGLAGGTDTQYF. Drawing the rest from reference TRBV19 and TRBJ2-3, the complete variable domain is DGGITQSPKYLFRKEGQNVTLSCEQNLNHDAMYWYRQDPGQGLRLIYYSQIVNDFQKGDIAEGYSVSREKKESFPLTVTSAQKNPTAFYLCASRPRGLAGGTDTQYFGPGTRLTVL.

J is TRBJ2-3 and V is TRBV2; 10 bases match TRBD1. The junction had 7 bases not matched to a gene; V was cut back by 1 base and J by 6 bases. This CDR3 is 16 amino acids long. CDR1 is SNHLY and CDR2 is FYNNEI in the germline V gene. The CDR3 coding sequence is TGTGCCAGCAGTGAAGGGGACAGGGGCGATCTGGATACGCAGTATTTT. Its protein product is CASSEGDRGDLDTQYF.

The chain links TRBV7-2 to TRBJ2-5, with unresolved D. The CDR3 is made up of 14 amino acids. The germline V and J ends were trimmed by 2 bases and 0 bases, with 7 bases remaining between them. Germline V gene data show CDR1 as SGHTA and CDR2 as FQGNSA. CDR3: CASSLNQYQETQYF. The CDR3 nucleotides are TGTGCCAGCAGCTTAAACCAGTACCAAGAGACCCAGTACTTC.

V and J are TRBV10-3 and TRBJ1-2; 10 positions match TRBD1. CDR3 length: 12 amino acids. The ends lost 7 bases at V and 8 bases at J; junction bases unmatched: 4. CDR1 ENHRY and CDR2 SYGVKD come from the germline V gene. CDR3 sequence reads: CAITGQGVGYTF. The CDR3, as DNA: TGTGCCATCACTGGACAGGGGGTCGGCTACACCTTC.

This sequence joins TRBV5-1 and TRBJ1-3; D unresolved. V was shortened by 4 bases and J by 7 bases, with 18 bases between the two germline ends. CDR3 length equals 15 residues. CDR1 and CDR2 from the germline V gene are SGHRS and YFSETQ. This CDR3 reads CASSETPTFGNTIYF. The CDR3 DNA reads as TGCGCCAGCAGCGAAACTCCCACATTCGGGAACACCATATATTTT.

The chain is built from TRBV6-5 and TRBJ2-5, with D uncertain. The CDR3 is 14 residues long. Trimming took 2 bases from V and 3 from J, leaving 10 bases between them. The V gene's germline CDR1 is MNHEY and CDR2 SVGAGI. CDR3: CASSYGLAKETQYF. CDR3 DNA: TGTGCCAGCAGTTACGGTCTGGCCAAAGAGACCCAGTACTTC.

The chain carries TRBV5-6 and TRBJ2-2; the match to TRBD1 covers 7 bases. CDR1 and CDR2 (germline): SGHDT, YYEEEE. The V segment lost 4 bases and the J segment 0 bases; nucleotides outside the gene matches: 3. The CDR3 is 15 amino acids. Written as DNA, the CDR3 is TGTGCCAGCAGCCAGGGACAGACGAACACCGGGGAGCTGTTTTTT. This translates into CASSQGQTNTGELFF.

This chain links TRBV10-2 with TRBJ2-1; no firm D call. V shed 6 bases and J shed 1 base, with 10 bases lying between them. This CDR3 region has 14 residues. Germline V gene data show CDR1 as WSHSY and CDR2 as SAAADI. CDR3 sequence reads: CASRNSGSYNEQFF. The DNA of the CDR3 is TGCGCCAGCAGAAACTCGGGTTCCTACAATGAGCAGTTCTTC.